The T cell receptor beta chain under discussion was sequenced for a study of shared clonotypes between healthy human individuals. Study-level findings and limits: All-four-donor shared clonotypes had higher generation probabilities than non-shared clonotypes did.

The method was immunoSEQ multiplex PCR; TCRdb's version includes in-frame clones alone and lacks a portion of them. The repertoire holds 1,400,000 or so clones, with 98% as singletons. Germline trimming cut 4 bases from V and 7 bases from J; bases unmatched to any gene: 3. Germline CDR1 WSHSY, CDR2 SAAADI. The CDR3 is made up of 14 amino acids. Comment on this clone: Its matching antigen is unknown.

Sequencing was done on a sample of naive CD4+ T cells sorted from blood. The subset here: CD45RA+ positively selected. The receptor's source is a man younger than 45 in good health. The V and J genes are TRBV10-2 and TRBJ2-1, with 11 bases that match TRBD2. The CDR3 is CASSGLAGKNEQFF. The CDR3 DNA sequence: TGCGCCAGCAGTGGACTAGCGGGAAAGAATGAGCAGTTCTTC.